This T cell receptor (beta chain) was recorded in a study of vaccination and CD4 T cells after COVID-19. Whole-study context: The convalescents included six males and four females, and among them two were Hispanic while seven were Caucasian. Overlapping spike pools from SARS-CoV-2 and HCoV-NL63, HCoV-OC43 and HCoV-229E served as culture stimuli.

As for this clonotype: Its antigen is undetermined.

Treatment described: roughly 11-day PBMC culture with coronavirus spike peptide pools or control peptides (ViraFEST assay). The study sequenced cultured CD4+ T cell DNA using the Oncomine TCR Beta short-read assay. After culture, CD4+ T cells served as the source for genomic DNA extraction. In TCRdb, the PCR reads were re-called with MiXCR into one record per CDR3 protein. The repertoire holds 15,000 to 20,000 distinct CDR3 sequences, 55% seen once, with approximately 7.5% in the top ten. With 3 bases removed from V and 4 bases from J, the gap between germline ends came to 4 bases. The length of the CDR3 is 12 residues. CDR1 and CDR2 (germline): SEHNR, FQNEAQ (reference sequence).

Sequencing was done on a sample of CD4+ T cells from blood, cultured in vitro. This receptor was obtained from a human donor who had recovered from COVID-19. This rearrangement joins TRBV7-9 to TRBJ1-5, with D uncertain. The CDR3 sequence is CASSFGNQPQHF. The CDR3 DNA follows: TGTGCCAGCAGCTTTGGGAATCAGCCCCAGCATTTT.